The present T cell receptor (beta chain) was sequenced within a study of T cells in Graves' hyperthyroidism and ophthalmopathy (dated by TCRdb to between 2018 and 2021). Study-level background: Peripheral blood was collected at initial diagnosis, before any treatment. An independent validation cohort of 18 to 20 hyperthyroidism patients and approximately 15 patients who later progressed to ophthalmopathy tested prospective prediction of ophthalmopathy. After blood sampling, hyperthyroidism patients were treated with methimazole at a starting dose of 30 mg daily, and ophthalmopathy patients were treated with high-dose intravenous methylprednisolone. To identify distinguishing TCR V-J signatures, a discovery cohort of 95 to 100 patients was used, comprising 43 with Graves' ophthalmopathy and 57 with stable Graves' hyperthyroidism. For training and testing, the 100 or so patients in the discovery cohort were randomly divided in a 7:3 ratio. The study also compared thyroid tissue and blood T-cell repertoires from several Graves' hyperthyroidism patients. TCR Vbeta CDR3 sequencing of around 130 peripheral blood samples (approximately 44 ophthalmopathy, roughly 72 hyperthyroidism and approximately 17 progressor patients) is reported in the paper.

CDR1 and CDR2 were assigned from the germline V gene (reference sequence) as LNHDA and SQIVND. Deletion took 4 bases off V and 6 bases off J, with a span of 19 bases between the germline ends. The CDR3 starts with the cysteine, ends with the phenylalanine, and has 15 residues. Only CDR3 DNA is held: 45 bases, read in frame from base 1. On this clonotype: Its cognate antigen has yet to be identified. Base qualities were left out, and no much larger clone turns up one base away.

In the ophthalmopathy patients, disease was moderately to severely active, with a Clinical Activity Score of 3 or more, a NOSPECS grade of 4 or more, and a duration of less than 3 months. Any patient with an uncontrolled infection, another autoimmune disease, pregnancy or lactation was excluded. Diagnoses were based on clinical symptoms, serum thyroxine and TRAb, thyroid ultrasound and orbital computed tomography. PBMCs were separated from under 12 ml of fresh peripheral blood using Ficoll-Paque density gradient centrifugation. Total RNA was extracted using Trizol reagent, and RNA quality was assessed on an Agilent 2100 Bioanalyzer. TCR beta CDR3 regions were amplified from RNA transcripts. For the first round of RT-PCR on the TCR CDR3, the HTBI primer set was used together with the Qiagen OneStep RT-PCR kit. Libraries were constructed in a second round of multiplex PCR, after which size selection and purification were carried out. The libraries were sequenced on an Illumina HiSeq2000 using paired-end 100 bp reads. Per the original workflow: SOAPnuke was used to process the raw data, removing reads that contained adapters or uncalled bases, had a mean Phred below 15, or lacked an exact match to the constant primer or identifier. High-quality paired reads were merged with COPE v1.2.5, and unique nucleotide sequences were defined as clonotypes. MiTCR v1.1 was used to align clonotypes to the IMGT TRBV, TRBD and TRBJ reference segments. Only V-J combinations with frequency above 0.0001, covering roughly 99% of repertoires, were analysed. A TCS score was defined as the ratio between F50 (clonal expansion) and ExV (chaos), using BLOSUM62-based TCRdist between CDR3 peptides within each V-J. Welch's t-statistics and random forest reduced 500 to 550 V-J features to around 14, which were used in a naive Bayes classifier (R e1071). TCRdb redid the processing of the public reads, applying fastp at Q25 and MiXCR, and retained in-frame beta chains. For every CDR3 protein sequence, its rows merge into one entry that carries the most common genes and DNA. None of the V and J calls come from the authors' own analysis; TCRdb made them. Here the sample has nearly 600,000 distinct CDR3 sequences; approximately 15% occur a single time. The ten most abundant clones make up roughly 7% of the sample.

What the work shows at the level of the full study, not this receptor alone: Sample size was not statistically predetermined, and investigators were not blinded to group allocation. In cross-validation, a model built on a 13 V-J signature told ophthalmopathy apart from stable hyperthyroidism with 87.88% sensitivity and roughly 81% specificity, and in testing the same model reached 80%/75%. Most expanded thyroid clonotypes (frequency above 0.001) were also detected in blood, suggesting blood repertoires may reflect thyroid immune responses. In validation, the model predicted progression to ophthalmopathy a median of about 6 months before onset, with 65% to 71% sensitivity and about 72% specificity.

Sequences were obtained from blood. This TCR derives from a woman aged 18 to 35 with Graves' ophthalmopathy. This chain is built from TRBV19 and TRBJ2-7; a tentative D match to TRBD2 spans 6 bases. The bases are TGTGCCAGTAGTAAAACGGGGGTGGGCCCTCGCGAGCAGTACTTC. It codes for CASSKTGVGPREQYF. Joined to the reference TRBV19 and TRBJ2-7 proteins, this CDR3 gives the full variable domain: DGGITQSPKYLFRKEGQNVTLSCEQNLNHDAMYWYRQDPGQGLRLIYYSQIVNDFQKGDIAEGYSVSREKKESFPLTVTSAQKNPTAFYLCASSKTGVGPREQYFGPGTRLTVT.